The rows below give T cell receptor beta chains drawn from one sample of a study of blood T cell repertoires in COVID-19. Only in-frame clones appear in the TCRdb table, and some are missing; sequencing was by immunoSEQ multiplex PCR. This sample has some 110,000 clones; about 90% occur once, and the top ten carry approximately 7.2%. The specimen was peripheral blood. These receptors originate from a man in his sixties or seventies who had recovered from COVID-19. Each CDR3 is given with its conserved first and last residue. The D gene is left open where the match is weak. Rows give clone size only sometimes, using once, few, many, or a class for an expanded clone.

D gene | J gene | CDR3 length | clone size | V gene | CDR3 DNA | CDR3 protein
TRBD1 | TRBJ2-1 | 15 | NA | TRBV2 | TGTGCCAGCAGTGAGATGGGACAGGGAGGTGATGAGCAGTTCTTC | CASSEMGQGGDEQFF
NA | TRBJ2-7 | 14 | few | TRBV7-8 | TGTGCCAGCAGCCGGAGGGACTCCGTGAACGAGCAGTACTTC | CASSRRDSVNEQYF
TRBD1 | TRBJ1-5 | 18 | NA | TRBV6-6 | TGTGCCAGCAGTCCACCGGGACAGGGTTCTTATAGCAATCAGCCCCAGCATTTT | CASSPPGQGSYSNQPQHF
NA | TRBJ1-6 | 17 | NA | TRBV12-1 | TGTGCCAGCAGCTCCGACCGGGACAGGGAGAAAAATTCACCCCTCCACTTT | CASSSDRDREKNSPLHF
TRBD2 | TRBJ2-7 | 15 | NA | TRBV29-1 | TGCAGCGTTGAAGTCCTGACTAGCGGGGGCTACGAGCAGTACTTC | CSVEVLTSGGYEQYF
NA | TRBJ2-2 | 14 | NA | TRBV9 | TGTGCCAGCAGCGTAGCAGCGGACACCGGGGAGCTGTTTTTT | CASSVAADTGELFF
NA | TRBJ2-7 | 14 | NA | TRBV29-1 | TGCAGCGTCACCGGGACAACGAGCTCCTACGAGCAGTACTTC | CSVTGTTSSYEQYF
NA | TRBJ2-2 | 14 | NA | TRBV9 | TGTGCCAGCAGCGACAGGGTGAACACCGGGGAGCTGTTTTTT | CASSDRVNTGELFF
TRBD1 | TRBJ2-1 | 15 | NA | TRBV2 | TGTGCCAGCAGTGTCGGGGCAGGGGGCGAGGGTGAGCAGTTCTTC | CASSVGAGGEGEQFF
NA | TRBJ1-6 | 13 | NA | TRBV2 | TGTGCCAGCGCGGGGTTGCACAATTCACCCCTCCACTTT | CASAGLHNSPLHF
NA | TRBJ1-1 | 13 | NA | TRBV2 | TGTGCCAGCAGCCTACAGGGGAACACTGAAGCTTTCTTT | CASSLQGNTEAFF
TRBD2 | TRBJ2-7 | 15 | NA | TRBV4-1 | TGCGCCAGCAGCCCTACCGGGACTAGCCGCGACGAGCAGTACTTC | CASSPTGTSRDEQYF
TRBD2 | TRBJ2-1 | 15 | NA | TRBV30 | TGTGCCTGGAGCCAGACTAGCGGGGAGTACAATGAGCAGTTCTTC | CAWSQTSGEYNEQFF
TRBD1 | TRBJ2-1 | 13 | NA | TRBV28 | TGTGCCAGCAGACCGGGACAGCACAATGAGCAGTTCTTC | CASRPGQHNEQFF
NA | TRBJ2-5 | 12 | NA | TRBV18 | TGTGCCAGCTCACCGTCAGTGGAGACCCAGTACTTC | CASSPSVETQYF
NA | TRBJ2-5 | 14 | few | TRBV15 | TGTGCCACCACCAGAGGACAGACCCAAGAGACCCAGTACTTC | CATTRGQTQETQYF
TRBD1 | TRBJ1-2 | 16 | once | TRBV7-8 | TGTGCCAGCAGCCGAGCGACGACCGGGACAGGCAATGGCTACACCTTC | CASSRATTGTGNGYTF
TRBD2 | TRBJ2-1 | 15 | NA | TRBV6-4 | TGTGCCAGCAGTAGCGGGGGAGCCTCCTACAATGAGCAGTTCTTC | CASSSGGASYNEQFF
NA | TRBJ2-7 | 11 | NA | TRBV5-4 | TGTGCCAGCAGCTTTTATAACGAGCAGTACTTC | CASSFYNEQYF